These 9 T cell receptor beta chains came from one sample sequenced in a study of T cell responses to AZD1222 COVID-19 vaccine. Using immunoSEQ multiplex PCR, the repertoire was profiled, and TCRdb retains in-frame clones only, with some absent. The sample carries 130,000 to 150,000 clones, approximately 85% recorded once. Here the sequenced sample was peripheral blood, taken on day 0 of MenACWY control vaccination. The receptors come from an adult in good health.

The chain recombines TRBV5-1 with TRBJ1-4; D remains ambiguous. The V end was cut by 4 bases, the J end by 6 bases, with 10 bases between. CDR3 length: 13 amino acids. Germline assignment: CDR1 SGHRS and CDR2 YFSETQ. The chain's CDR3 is CASSLGGYEKLFF. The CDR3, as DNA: TGCGCCAGCAGCCTGGGTGGCTATGAAAAACTGTTTTTT.

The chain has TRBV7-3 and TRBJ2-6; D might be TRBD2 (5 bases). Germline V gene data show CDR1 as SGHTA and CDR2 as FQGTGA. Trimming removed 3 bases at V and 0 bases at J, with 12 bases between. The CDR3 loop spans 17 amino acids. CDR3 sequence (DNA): TGTGCCAGCAGCTTGGTAGGACTGAGCTCTGGGGCCAACGTCCTGACTTTC. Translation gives CASSLVGLSSGANVLTF.

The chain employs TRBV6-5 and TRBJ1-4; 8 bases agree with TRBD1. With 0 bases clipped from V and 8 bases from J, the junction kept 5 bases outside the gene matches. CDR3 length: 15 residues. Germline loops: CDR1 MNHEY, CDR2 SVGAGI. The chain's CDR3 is CASSYSTGAREKLFF. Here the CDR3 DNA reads TGTGCCAGCAGTTACTCGACAGGGGCGCGGGAAAAACTGTTTTTT.

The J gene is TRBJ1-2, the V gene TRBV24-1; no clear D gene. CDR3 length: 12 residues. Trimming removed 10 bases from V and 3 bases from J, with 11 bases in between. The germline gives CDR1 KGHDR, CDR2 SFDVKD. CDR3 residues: CATPQQYYGYTF. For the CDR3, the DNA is TGTGCCACTCCACAGCAGTACTATGGCTACACCTTC.

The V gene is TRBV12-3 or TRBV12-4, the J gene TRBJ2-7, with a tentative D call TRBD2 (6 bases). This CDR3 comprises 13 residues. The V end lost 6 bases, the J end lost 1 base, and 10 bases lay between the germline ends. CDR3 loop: CASRRGLSYEQYF. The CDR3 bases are TGTGCCAGCAGACGGGGACTTTCCTACGAGCAGTACTTC.

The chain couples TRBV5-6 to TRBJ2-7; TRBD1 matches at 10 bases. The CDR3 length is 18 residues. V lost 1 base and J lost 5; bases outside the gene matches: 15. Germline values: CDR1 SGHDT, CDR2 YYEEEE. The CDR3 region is CASSLSVTGTGVGDEQYV. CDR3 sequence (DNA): TGTGCCAGCAGCTTGTCCGTAACCGGGACAGGGGTCGGGGACGAGCAGTACGTC.

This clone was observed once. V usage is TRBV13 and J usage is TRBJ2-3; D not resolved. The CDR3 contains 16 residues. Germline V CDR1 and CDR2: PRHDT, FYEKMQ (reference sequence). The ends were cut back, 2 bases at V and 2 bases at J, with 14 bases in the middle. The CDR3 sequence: CASSLFDRTLTDTQYF. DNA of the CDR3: TGTGCCAGCAGCTTATTCGATCGTACCCTCACAGATACGCAGTATTTT.

CDR3 in amino acids: CASTIAGTRGEQYF. The CDR3, as DNA: TGTGCCAGCACCATAGCCGGGACTAGGGGCGAGCAGTACTTC. The rearrangement links TRBV5-4 to TRBJ2-7, with 8 bases identical to TRBD2. The ends lost 6 bases at V and 6 bases at J; junction bases unmatched: 11. The CDR3 spans 14 residues. Germline V gene lookup returns CDR1 SGHNT and CDR2 YYREEE (reference sequence).

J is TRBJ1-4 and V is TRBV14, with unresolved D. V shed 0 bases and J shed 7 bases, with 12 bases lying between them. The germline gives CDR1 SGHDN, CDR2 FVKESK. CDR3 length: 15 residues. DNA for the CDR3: TGTGCCAGCAGCCAAGACTGGGGTTACGGTGAAAAACTGTTTTTT. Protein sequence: CASSQDWGYGEKLFF.